This T cell receptor (beta chain) stems from a study of cytomegalovirus exposure and HLA in healthy donors. Study summary: HLA-typed donors were the source of 83 million or so unique TCRs held in an early data release. Overall study findings and caveats: Only CMV serostatus was available as immune exposure information. In a later analysis, most CMV-associated TCR beta chains appeared HLA-restricted. From TCR beta sequences, most subjects' HLA-A and HLA-B alleles were reportedly predicted accurately.

The study ran its PCR with 60 Vbeta and 13 Jbeta primers. Profiled with immunoSEQ multiplex PCR; TCRdb holds only in-frame clones, not every one. This listing includes 220,000 or so clones. Looked up from germline, CDR1 is SQVTM and CDR2 is ANQGSEA. This CDR3 region has 14 residues. V shed 4 bases and J 7 bases; nucleotides not matched to a gene: 7. A note on this clone: The antigen is not known.

The sample comprised PBMCs. The sequence came from a girl between 2 and 10 years old in good health and CMV-seropositive. The chain links TRBV29-1 to TRBJ1-4; 9 bases align to TRBD1. The CDR3, as DNA: TGCAGCGTTGCTCCGGGACAGGGTAGTGAAAAACTGTTTTTT. It specifies CSVAPGQGSEKLFF. Variable domain in full (rest from reference TRBV29-1 and TRBJ1-4): SAVISQKPSRDICQRGTSLTIQCQVDSQVTMMFWYRQQPGQSLTLIATANQGSEATYESGFVIDKFPISRPNLTFSTLTVSNMSPEDSSIYLCSVAPGQGSEKLFFGSGTQLSVL.